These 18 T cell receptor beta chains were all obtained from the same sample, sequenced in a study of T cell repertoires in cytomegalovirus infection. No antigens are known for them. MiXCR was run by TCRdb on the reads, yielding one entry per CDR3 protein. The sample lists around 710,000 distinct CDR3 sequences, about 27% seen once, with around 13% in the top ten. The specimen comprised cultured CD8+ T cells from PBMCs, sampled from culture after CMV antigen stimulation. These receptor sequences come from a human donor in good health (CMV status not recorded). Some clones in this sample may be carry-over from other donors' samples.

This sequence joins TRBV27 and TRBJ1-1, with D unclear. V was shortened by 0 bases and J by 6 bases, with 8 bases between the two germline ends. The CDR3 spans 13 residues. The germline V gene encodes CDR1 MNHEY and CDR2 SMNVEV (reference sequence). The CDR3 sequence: CASSLSRRSEAFF. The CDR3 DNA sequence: TGTGCCAGCAGTTTATCGCGCAGGTCTGAAGCTTTCTTT.

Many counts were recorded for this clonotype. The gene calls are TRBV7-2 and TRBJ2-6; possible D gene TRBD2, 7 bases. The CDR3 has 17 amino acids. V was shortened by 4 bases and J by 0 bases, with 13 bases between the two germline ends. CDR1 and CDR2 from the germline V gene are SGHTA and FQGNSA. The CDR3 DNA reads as TGTGCCAGCAGCTCGGCGGGGGCCCTCTCTGGGGCCAACGTCCTGACTTTC. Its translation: CASSSAGALSGANVLTF.

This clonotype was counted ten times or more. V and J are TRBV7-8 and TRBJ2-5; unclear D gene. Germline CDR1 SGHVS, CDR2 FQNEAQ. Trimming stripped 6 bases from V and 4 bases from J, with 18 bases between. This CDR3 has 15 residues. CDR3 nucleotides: TGTGCCAGCAGGCCTCTGGAGAGCGCGCTAGAGACCCAGTACTTC. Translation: CASRPLESALETQYF.

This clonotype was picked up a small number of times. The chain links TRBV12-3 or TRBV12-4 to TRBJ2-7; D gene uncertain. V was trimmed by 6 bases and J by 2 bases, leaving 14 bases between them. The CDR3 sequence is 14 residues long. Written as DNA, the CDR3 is TGTGCCAGCAGCCTGGACGGCCCGGCCTACGAGCAGTACGTC. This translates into CASSLDGPAYEQYV.

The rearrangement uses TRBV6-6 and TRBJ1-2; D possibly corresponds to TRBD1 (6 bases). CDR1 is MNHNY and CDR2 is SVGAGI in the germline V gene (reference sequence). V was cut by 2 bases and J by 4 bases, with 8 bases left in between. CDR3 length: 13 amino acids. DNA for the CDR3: TGTGCCAGCAGTTACCGGGGGCCCTATGGCTACACCTTC. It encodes CASSYRGPYGYTF.

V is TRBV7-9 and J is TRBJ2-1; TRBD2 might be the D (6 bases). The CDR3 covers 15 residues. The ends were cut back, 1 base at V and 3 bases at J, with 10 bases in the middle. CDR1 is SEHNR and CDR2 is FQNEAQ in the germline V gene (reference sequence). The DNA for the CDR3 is TGTGCCAGCAGCTTAGACGGGGGTTACTACAATGAGCAGTTCTTC. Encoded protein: CASSLDGGYYNEQFF.

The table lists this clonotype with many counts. CDR3 DNA: TGTGCCAGCAGTTATTCGGACAGGGGCTATGAGCAGTTCTTC. This sequence encodes CASSYSDRGYEQFF. The chain couples TRBV6-5 to TRBJ2-1; 9 positions match TRBD1. CDR1 and CDR2 from the germline V gene are MNHEY and SVGAGI. The CDR3 runs 14 residues. With V trimmed by 3 bases and J by 8 bases, 5 bases remained unmatched.

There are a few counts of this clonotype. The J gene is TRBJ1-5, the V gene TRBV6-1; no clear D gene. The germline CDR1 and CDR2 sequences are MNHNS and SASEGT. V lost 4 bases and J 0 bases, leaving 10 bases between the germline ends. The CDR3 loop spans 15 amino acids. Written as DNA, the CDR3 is TGTGCCAGCAGTGGTTTAAAGTCTAGCAATCAGCCCCAGCATTTT. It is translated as CASSGLKSSNQPQHF.

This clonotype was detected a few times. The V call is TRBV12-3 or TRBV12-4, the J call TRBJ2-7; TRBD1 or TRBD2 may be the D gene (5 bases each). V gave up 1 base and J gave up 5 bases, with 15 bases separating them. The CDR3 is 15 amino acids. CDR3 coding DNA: TGTGCCAGCAGTTTAGGGGGACCTAGGGTTCACGAGCAGTACTTC. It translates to CASSLGGPRVHEQYF.

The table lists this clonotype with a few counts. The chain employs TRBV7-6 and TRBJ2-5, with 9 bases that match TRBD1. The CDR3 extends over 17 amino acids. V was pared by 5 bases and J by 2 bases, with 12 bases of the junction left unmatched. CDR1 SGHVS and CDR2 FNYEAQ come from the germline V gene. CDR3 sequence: CASSTPGTGKAQETQYF. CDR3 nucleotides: TGTGCCAGCAGCACCCCCGGGACAGGGAAGGCTCAAGAGACCCAGTACTTC.

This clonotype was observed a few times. CDR3 loop: CASSNGNNYGYTF. The CDR3 nucleotides are TGTGCCAGCAGTAACGGGAATAACTATGGCTACACCTTC. V and J are TRBV2 and TRBJ1-2; D remains ambiguous. CDR1 is SNHLY, CDR2 FYNNEI, per germline. CDR3 length equals 13 residues. Trimming removed 5 bases at V and 1 base at J, with 8 bases between.

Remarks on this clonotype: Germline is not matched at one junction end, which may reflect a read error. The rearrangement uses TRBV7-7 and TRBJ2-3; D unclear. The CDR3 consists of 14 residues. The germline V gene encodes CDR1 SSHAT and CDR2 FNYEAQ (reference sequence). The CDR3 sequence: CASSLGDDTDTQYF. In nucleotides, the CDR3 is TGTGCTAGCAGCTTAGGTGACGACACAGATACGCAGTATTTT. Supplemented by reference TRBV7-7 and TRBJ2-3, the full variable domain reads GAGVSQSPRYKVTKRGQDVTLRCDPISSHATLYWYQQALGQGPEFLTYFNYEAQPDKSGLPSDRFSAERPEGSISTLTIQRTEQRDSAMYRCASSLGDDTDTQYFGPGTRLTVL.

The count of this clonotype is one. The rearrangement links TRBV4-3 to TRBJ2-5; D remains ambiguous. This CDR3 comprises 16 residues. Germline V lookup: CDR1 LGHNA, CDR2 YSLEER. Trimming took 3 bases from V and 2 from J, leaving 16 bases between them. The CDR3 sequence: CASSQIRRDPQETQYF. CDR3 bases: TGCGCCAGCAGCCAGATACGGCGAGATCCTCAAGAGACCCAGTACTTC.

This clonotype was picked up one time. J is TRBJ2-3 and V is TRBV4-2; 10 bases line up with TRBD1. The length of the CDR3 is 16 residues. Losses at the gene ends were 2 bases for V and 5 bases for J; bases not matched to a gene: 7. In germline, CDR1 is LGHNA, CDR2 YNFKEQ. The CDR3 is CASSQTTGGAGDTQYF. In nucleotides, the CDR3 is TGTGCCAGCAGCCAAACGACAGGGGGCGCGGGAGATACGCAGTATTTT.

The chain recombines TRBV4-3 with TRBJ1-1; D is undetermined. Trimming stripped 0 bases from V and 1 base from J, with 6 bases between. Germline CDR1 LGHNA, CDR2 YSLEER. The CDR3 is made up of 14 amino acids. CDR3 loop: CASSQEVGNTEAFF. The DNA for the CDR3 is TGCGCCAGCAGCCAAGAGGTGGGGAACACTGAAGCTTTCTTT.

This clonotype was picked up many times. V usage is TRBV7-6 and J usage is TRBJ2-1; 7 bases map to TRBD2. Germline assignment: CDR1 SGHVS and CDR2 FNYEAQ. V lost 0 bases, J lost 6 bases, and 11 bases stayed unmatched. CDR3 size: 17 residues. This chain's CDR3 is CASSLAQGGSWINEQFF. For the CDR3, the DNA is TGTGCCAGCAGCTTAGCCCAGGGCGGGAGCTGGATCAATGAGCAGTTCTTC.

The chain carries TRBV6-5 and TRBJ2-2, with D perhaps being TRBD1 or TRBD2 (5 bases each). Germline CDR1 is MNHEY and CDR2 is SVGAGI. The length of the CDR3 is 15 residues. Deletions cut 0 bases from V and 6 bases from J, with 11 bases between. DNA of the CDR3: TGTGCCAGCAGTTACTCACGAGGGGACCCCGGGGAGCTGTTTTTT. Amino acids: CASSYSRGDPGELFF.

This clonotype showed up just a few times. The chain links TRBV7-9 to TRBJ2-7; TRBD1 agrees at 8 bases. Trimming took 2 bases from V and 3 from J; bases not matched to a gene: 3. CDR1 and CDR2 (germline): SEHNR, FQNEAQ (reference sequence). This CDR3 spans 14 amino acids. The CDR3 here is CASSLPGQDYEQYV. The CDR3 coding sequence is TGTGCCAGCAGCTTACCGGGACAGGACTACGAGCAGTACGTC.